This T cell receptor (beta chain) was identified during a study of CD8 T cells in ankylosing spondylitis. This CDR3 contains 14 residues. CDR1 KGHDR and CDR2 SFDVKD come from the germline V gene. The V end was cut by 0 bases, the J end by 3 bases, with 5 bases between. This clonotype has a count of ten or more. What it binds is not known. General study points: Ankylosing spondylitis blood seemed to carry a telltale TCR beta motif made of fewer than ten highly homologous variants.

TCRdb analysed the 5' RACE reads with MiXCR anew, one entry per CDR3 protein. The table lists approximately 190,000 distinct CDR3 sequences, 13% of them singletons. The source is a female donor with ankylosing spondylitis or in good health (not recorded which). The V gene is TRBV24-1, the J gene TRBJ1-5; no firm D call. The sample taken for sequencing was blood, either unsorted or a sorted T cell fraction (not recorded which). This CDR3 is CATSDLSSNQPQHF. The CDR3 region has the DNA TGTGCCACCAGTGATTTGTCATCCAATCAGCCCCAGCATTTT.